Listed here are 11 T cell receptor beta chains from one sample, sequenced in a study of cytomegalovirus exposure and HLA in healthy donors. Produced via immunoSEQ multiplex PCR; TCRdb's table is partial and in-frame only. The sample lists approximately 150,000 clones, 87% occurring once. The material sequenced was PBMCs. The receptor set was obtained from a young woman in good health and CMV-seronegative.

The V call is TRBV6-6, the J call TRBJ2-6; D uncertain. CDR1 and CDR2 from the germline V gene are MNHNY and SVGAGI (reference sequence). Trimming removed 6 bases from V and 0 bases from J, with 9 bases in between. This CDR3 has 15 amino acids. CDR3 in amino acids: CASSPLGSGANVLTF. For the CDR3, the DNA is TGTGCCAGCAGCCCCCTAGGCTCTGGGGCCAACGTCCTGACTTTC.

V usage is TRBV11-2 and J usage is TRBJ2-3, with D possibly TRBD2 on 7 matching bases. This CDR3 is 16 amino acids long. Germline values: CDR1 SGHAT, CDR2 FQNNGV. Trimming shortened V by 4 bases and J by 2 bases, and 16 bases separated the two germline ends. The CDR3 region has the DNA TGTGCCAGCAGCTCCCATTGGCGGGGGCACACAGATACGCAGTATTTT. Translation: CASSSHWRGHTDTQYF. Full variable domain (missing parts from reference TRBV11-2 and TRBJ2-3): EAGVAQSPRYKIIEKRQSVAFWCNPISGHATLYWYQQILGQGPKLLIQFQNNGVVDDSQLPKDRFSAERLKGVDSTLKIQPAKLEDSAVYLCASSSHWRGHTDTQYFGPGTRLTVL.

The chain uses TRBV12-5 and TRBJ2-1; D might be TRBD2 (6 bases). Germline CDR1 reads LGHNT; CDR2 reads FRNRAP. Trimming shortened V by 7 bases and J by 10 bases, and 14 bases separated the two germline ends. The CDR3 is 12 amino acids. As DNA, the CDR3 is TGTGCTAGTGCCTCCACCCGGGGGGAGCAGTTCTTC. This gives the protein CASASTRGEQFF. The whole variable domain, filled in from reference TRBV12-5 and TRBJ2-1, reads DARVTQTPRHKVTEMGQEVTMRCQPILGHNTVFWYRQTMMQGLELLAYFRNRAPLDDSGMPKDRFSAEMPDATLATLKIQPSEPRDSAVYFCASASTRGEQFFGPGTRLTVL.

J is TRBJ2-1 and V is TRBV27, with 7 positions matching TRBD2. This CDR3 is built from 15 residues. V gave up 6 bases and J gave up 2 bases; unmatched junction bases: 7. Germline V lookup: CDR1 MNHEY, CDR2 SMNVEV (reference sequence). CDR3: CASRGRGGAYNEQFF. The CDR3 nucleotides read TGTGCCAGCAGGGGGCGGGGAGGGGCCTACAATGAGCAGTTCTTC.

V gene TRBV11-2 combines with J gene TRBJ1-1; no clear D gene. The ends were cut back, 1 base at V and 1 base at J, with 4 bases in the middle. Germline CDR1 SGHAT, CDR2 FQNNGV. The CDR3 has 13 amino acids. The CDR3 sequence is CASSLVRNTEAFF. CDR3 in DNA: TGTGCCAGCAGCTTAGTCAGGAACACTGAAGCTTTCTTT.

V and J are TRBV18 and TRBJ1-1, with D unclear. This CDR3 spans 15 amino acids. Germline-derived CDR1 and CDR2 are KGHSH and LQKENI. V lost 5 bases to trimming and J lost 10 bases, with 23 bases between them. The CDR3 DNA follows: TGTGCCAGCTCAAGAGGTCCGGGAGAAGGGTCAAGAGCTTTCTTT. It encodes CASSRGPGEGSRAFF. Variable domain in full (rest from reference TRBV18 and TRBJ1-1): NAGVMQNPRHLVRRRGQEARLRCSPMKGHSHVYWYRQLPEEGLKFMVYLQKENIIDESGMPKERFSAEFPKEGPSILRIQQVVRGDSAAYFCASSRGPGEGSRAFFGQGTRLTVV.

The rearrangement joins TRBV9 to TRBJ2-3, with 11 bases matching TRBD2. CDR3 length equals 15 residues. Looked up from germline, CDR1 is SGDLS and CDR2 is YYNGEE. The ends lost 7 bases at V and 3 bases at J; junction bases unmatched: 7. CDR3 region: CASGVAGGNTDTQYF. The CDR3 bases are TGTGCCAGCGGAGTAGCGGGGGGGAATACAGATACGCAGTATTTT.

The chain combines TRBV7-2 with TRBJ1-1; no reliable D call. CDR1 and CDR2 from the germline V gene are SGHTA and FQGNSA. This CDR3 is built from 16 residues. Trimming cost V 2 bases and J 4 bases, with 17 bases left between them. CDR3 amino acids: CASSLFGSGQATEAFF. CDR3 coding DNA: TGTGCCAGCAGCTTATTTGGTAGTGGGCAGGCCACTGAAGCTTTCTTT.

This clone has only a few counts. The gene calls are TRBV2 and TRBJ2-1; 10 bases map to TRBD1. This CDR3 is 13 amino acids long. Germline CDR1 is SNHLY and CDR2 is FYNNEI. The V gene end was trimmed by 6 bases and the J gene end by 4 bases; junction bases not matched to a gene: 0. CDR3 sequence: CASRDRGYNEQFF. The DNA for the CDR3 is TGTGCCAGCAGGGACAGGGGGTACAATGAGCAGTTCTTC.

The V gene is TRBV7-2, the J gene TRBJ2-1, with TRBD2 matching 9 bases. CDR1 and CDR2 from the germline V gene are SGHTA and FQGNSA. Trimming cost V 10 bases and J 6 bases; bases outside gene matches: 4. There are 12 residues in the CDR3. The CDR3 loop is CATSGGRNEQFF. CDR3 DNA sequence: TGTGCCACAAGCGGGGGGCGCAATGAGCAGTTCTTC. Looking up the rest from reference TRBV7-2 and TRBJ2-1 gives the full variable domain: GAGVSQSPSNKVTEKGKDVELRCDPISGHTALYWYRQSLGQGLEFLIYFQGNSAPDKSGLPSDRFSAERTGGSVSTLTIQRTQQEDSAVYLCATSGGRNEQFFGPGTRLTVL.

The chain couples TRBV30 to TRBJ2-5, with a possible D match to TRBD2 (6 bases). CDR1 and CDR2 (germline): GTSNPN, SVGIG (reference sequence). V was shortened by 3 bases and J by 4 bases, with 6 bases between the two germline ends. The CDR3 sequence is 11 residues long. The CDR3 reads CAWRGGETQYF. As DNA, the CDR3 is TGTGCCTGGAGGGGGGGAGAGACCCAGTACTTC.